The 8 T cell receptor beta chains reported below all come from one sample, sequenced in a study of cytotoxic CD8 clonotypes in ibrutinib-treated CLL. The repertoire was sequenced with immunoSEQ multiplex PCR; TCRdb's copy has only in-frame clones and lacks some. The table has about 68,000 clones, about two thirds seen once. Sequencing used PBMCs, obtained after 12 months of ibrutinib treatment. The receptor source for this set is a human donor with chronic lymphocytic leukemia.

This chain joins TRBV6-5 and TRBJ2-3; D gene ambiguous. Per germline, CDR1 MNHEY and CDR2 SVGAGI. The CDR3 extends over 12 amino acids. V was trimmed by 4 bases and J by 3 bases, leaving 5 bases between them. The CDR3 loop reads CASSSTTDTQYF. The CDR3 DNA reads TGTGCCAGCAGTTCAACGACAGATACGCAGTATTTT.

This chain links TRBV5-1 with TRBJ1-6; D may be TRBD1 (6 bases). V lost 0 bases to trimming and J lost 10 bases, with 11 bases between them. CDR1 is SGHRS and CDR2 is YFSETQ in the germline V gene. This CDR3 region has 14 residues. CDR3: CASSLVGGGSPLHF. In DNA form, the CDR3 reads TGCGCCAGCAGCTTGGTAGGGGGAGGGTCACCCCTCCACTTT.

This clone occurred a few times. V gene TRBV4-1 combines with J gene TRBJ1-6; D is unclear. This CDR3 has 13 residues. V was cut by 3 bases and J by 8 bases, with 8 bases left in between. Germline CDR1 reads MGHRA; CDR2 reads YSYEKL. CDR3 bases: TGCGCCAGCAGCCAGGGGTTTGATTCACCCCTCCACTTT. Translation gives CASSQGFDSPLHF.

Only a few counts were recorded for this clone. The V call is TRBV4-1, the J call TRBJ1-3, with unresolved D. CDR3 length equals 15 residues. The V end lost 4 bases, the J end lost 4 bases, and 14 bases lay between the germline ends. CDR1 and CDR2 (germline): MGHRA, YSYEKL. The DNA for the CDR3 is TGCGCCAGCAGCCCGACGGCCCTTAAGGGAAACACCATATATTTT. Translating it yields CASSPTALKGNTIYF.

The chain uses TRBV18 and TRBJ1-4; D is ambiguous. This CDR3 comprises 16 residues. V lost 2 bases and J lost 6, with 16 bases in between. Germline V gene lookup returns CDR1 KGHSH and CDR2 LQKENI. The CDR3 sequence is CASSPSLSSQDEKLFF. The CDR3 nucleotides read TGTGCCAGCTCACCATCGCTCTCCAGTCAAGATGAAAAACTGTTTTTT.

The chain recombines TRBV27 with TRBJ2-5; D may be TRBD1 (6 bases). V gave up 7 bases and J gave up 6 bases, with 9 bases separating them. The CDR3 length is 11 residues. The germline gives CDR1 MNHEY, CDR2 SMNVEV (reference sequence). Here the CDR3 DNA reads TGTGCCAGCATCCAGGGGCAGACCCAGTACTTC. It translates to CASIQGQTQYF.

V is TRBV5-4 and J is TRBJ1-2; TRBD1 might be the D (5 bases). This CDR3 is 13 amino acids long. Germline CDR1 reads SGHNT; CDR2 reads YYREEE (reference sequence). Trimming took 0 bases from V and 2 from J, leaving 5 bases between them. This CDR3 reads CASSLGQNYGYTF. The CDR3 DNA reads as TGTGCCAGCAGCTTGGGACAGAACTATGGCTACACCTTC.

The chain combines TRBV19 with TRBJ1-2; possibly TRBD1 for D (5 bases). CDR3 length equals 16 residues. The germline V and J ends were trimmed by 0 bases and 0 bases, with 11 bases remaining between them. Looked up from germline, CDR1 is LNHDA and CDR2 is SQIVND (reference sequence). CDR3 protein: CASSIDVGRANYGYTF. The CDR3, as DNA: TGTGCCAGTAGTATAGACGTTGGCAGGGCTAACTATGGCTACACCTTC.